The 25 T cell receptor beta chains below all came from one sample that was sequenced in a study of blood T cells in healthy people across ages. With a J-beta primer mix and a sample-barcoded 5' primer, a second PCR ran 7 to 11 cycles. TCRdb used MiXCR to reprocess the 5' RACE reads, holding one entry per CDR3 protein. This sample has around 2 million distinct CDR3 sequences, with about 39% found just once. Sample: blood. These receptor sequences come from a human donor in good health.

In its sample, this clonotype was seen many times. V is TRBV30 and J is TRBJ1-5, with a weak D call TRBD1 (6 bases). V was cut by 1 base and J by 6 bases, with 10 bases left in between. The length of the CDR3 is 13 residues. Germline V CDR1 and CDR2: GTSNPN, SVGIG (reference sequence). This CDR3 is CAWSAGRGQPQHF. Here the CDR3 DNA reads TGTGCCTGGAGTGCCGGCAGGGGTCAGCCCCAGCATTTT.

The chain is built from TRBV15 and TRBJ1-1; possible D gene TRBD1, 5 bases. The V gene lost 3 bases and the J gene lost 5 bases, with 16 bases spanning the gap. Germline values: CDR1 LNHNV, CDR2 YYDKDF (reference sequence). This CDR3 is 15 amino acids long. CDR3 DNA: TGTGCCACCAGCAGCAGGGTACATGAAGAAACTGAAGCTTTCTTT. Its translation is CATSSRVHEETEAFF.

In its sample, this clonotype was seen a few times. The chain employs TRBV29-1 and TRBJ1-2, with unresolved D. CDR1 SQVTM and CDR2 ANQGSEA come from the germline V gene. V lost 4 bases, J lost 2 bases, and 11 bases lay in between. This CDR3 comprises 13 residues. CDR3 amino acids: CSVVSHNNYGYTF. Written as DNA, the CDR3 is TGCAGCGTTGTATCACACAACAACTATGGCTACACCTTC.

This clonotype appeared a few times. This sequence joins TRBV28 and TRBJ2-7, with D possibly matching TRBD1 (6 bases). Germline loops: CDR1 MDHEN, CDR2 SYDVKM. The length of the CDR3 is 13 residues. Deletions cut 6 bases from V and 5 bases from J, with 14 bases between. CDR3 residues: CASRAQGFDEQYF. The CDR3 nucleotides are TGTGCCAGCAGGGCACAGGGTTTTGACGAGCAGTACTTC.

The chain couples TRBV4-1 to TRBJ2-1; D unclear. The CDR3 is made up of 15 amino acids. Germline-derived CDR1 and CDR2 are MGHRA and YSYEKL. V was trimmed by 2 bases and J by 8 bases, leaving 16 bases between them. CDR3 DNA: TGCGCCAGCAGCCAAACCGACGTACTTCGGTATGAGCAGTTCTTC. As protein: CASSQTDVLRYEQFF.

The CDR3 DNA follows: TGTGCCAGCAGCCAAGGAGGACAGCCGTACGAGCAGTACTTC. This sequence encodes CASSQGGQPYEQYF. The V call is TRBV3-1, the J call TRBJ2-7, with D possibly matching TRBD1 (6 bases). The V gene lost 1 base and the J gene lost 4 bases, with 11 bases spanning the gap. Germline CDR1 is LGHDT and CDR2 is YNNKEL (reference sequence). The CDR3 runs to 14 residues.

This clonotype was detected only a few times. The junction shows a germline mismatch at one end, possibly a read error. The V gene is TRBV12-3 or TRBV12-4, the J gene TRBJ2-1; D possibly uses TRBD1 or TRBD2 (5 bases each). This CDR3 region has 14 residues. The CDR3 is CASRDPNSYNERFF. The CDR3 coding sequence is TGTGCCAGCCGGGACCCTAACTCCTACAATGAGCGGTTCTTC.

This rearrangement joins TRBV28 to TRBJ2-1; D is undetermined. The germline V and J ends were trimmed by 4 bases and 8 bases, with 6 bases remaining between them. CDR1 is MDHEN and CDR2 is SYDVKM in the germline V gene. This CDR3 has 11 amino acids. CDR3 loop: CASSSADEQFF. The DNA for the CDR3 is TGTGCCAGCAGTTCGGCAGATGAGCAGTTCTTC. Supplemented by reference TRBV28 and TRBJ2-1, the full variable domain reads DVKVTQSSRYLVKRTGEKVFLECVQDMDHENMFWYRQDPGLGLRLIYFSYDVKMKEKGDIPEGYSVSREKKERFSLILESASTNQTSMYLCASSSADEQFFGPGTRLTVL.

This clonotype has only one observation. At one boundary the junction diverges from the germline segment, which might be a read error. This chain uses TRBV7-9 with TRBJ1-4, with a weak D call TRBD1 (6 bases). Germline V gene sequence: CDR1 SEHNR, CDR2 FQNEAQ (reference sequence). CDR3 length equals 14 residues. The CDR3 spells CASSVGGTNEELFF. The CDR3 DNA is TGTGCCAGCAGCGTAGGGGGAACTAATGAAGAACTGTTTTTT.

This clonotype showed up just once. The chain has TRBV6-1 and TRBJ2-6; tentatively, D is TRBD2 (5 bases). CDR3 length: 14 amino acids. V was cut by 1 base and J by 5 bases, with 6 bases left in between. Germline V gives CDR1 MNHNS, CDR2 SASEGT. The CDR3 DNA follows: TGTGCCAGCAGTGAAGAGGACTGGGCCAACGTCCTGACTTTC. This gives the protein CASSEEDWANVLTF.

This clonotype was counted a few times. V and J are TRBV25-1 and TRBJ2-4, with D maybe TRBD1 (5 bases). CDR1 and CDR2 (germline): MGHDK, SYGVNS. This CDR3 spans 16 amino acids. CDR3 sequence reads: CAIRPIHNRQGNIQYF. As DNA, the CDR3 is TGTGCTATTCGTCCAATCCACAATAGGCAGGGTAACATTCAGTACTTC.

This clonotype was found once. This chain connects TRBV14 to TRBJ2-1; 8 nucleotides agree with TRBD1. Losses at the gene ends were 1 base for V and 5 bases for J; bases not matched to a gene: 4. The CDR3 is 15 amino acids. Germline CDR1 is SGHDN and CDR2 is FVKESK. DNA for the CDR3: TGTGCCAGCAGCCAAGGTTGGGGACAGGACAATGAGCAGTTCTTC. Translating gives CASSQGWGQDNEQFF.

The V and J genes are TRBV12-3 or TRBV12-4 and TRBJ2-1; D gene uncertain. V was trimmed by 3 bases and J by 10 bases, leaving 13 bases between them. The CDR3 length is 13 residues. DNA for the CDR3: TGTGCCAGCAGTTTTTTTGAGGTTAACGAGCAGTTCTTC. Protein sequence: CASSFFEVNEQFF.

This chain links TRBV4-3 with TRBJ2-5, with a tentative D call TRBD2 (6 bases). CDR3 length: 16 amino acids. Germline CDR1 is LGHNA and CDR2 is YSLEER. With 1 base removed from V and 2 bases from J, the gap between germline ends came to 14 bases. The CDR3 bases are TGCGCCAGCAGCCAAGTTTTGAGCGGGCAGCAAGAGACCCAGTACTTC. It specifies CASSQVLSGQQETQYF.

A remark on this clonotype: One end of the junction varies from germline; a read error may be responsible. The chain carries TRBV12-3 or TRBV12-4 and TRBJ2-6, with D maybe TRBD2 (6 bases). CDR3 size: 15 residues. The CDR3 protein is CASSGRNPGANVPTF. The CDR3 nucleotides are TGTGCCAGCAGTGGGAGGAACCCTGGGGCCAACGTCCCGACTTTC.

This clonotype has only a few counts. This sequence joins TRBV5-5 and TRBJ2-7, with 7 bases fitting TRBD1. The CDR3 covers 13 residues. The germline V gene has CDR1 SGHKS and CDR2 YYEKEE (reference sequence). Trimming at V came to 4 bases and at J to 6 bases, leaving 7 bases not matched to a gene. The DNA for the CDR3 is TGTGCCAGCAGCCCCCTAGGGGGCGGCGAGCAGTACTTC. Its translation: CASSPLGGGEQYF.

The J gene is TRBJ1-1, the V gene TRBV5-1, with 10 bases lining up with TRBD1. Germline trimming cut 3 bases from V and 4 bases from J; bases unmatched to any gene: 3. The germline CDR1 and CDR2 sequences are SGHRS and YFSETQ. This CDR3 is built from 14 residues. CDR3 amino acids: CASSWTGGSTEAFF. In nucleotides, the CDR3 is TGCGCCAGCAGCTGGACAGGGGGATCCACTGAAGCTTTCTTT.

V gene TRBV25-1 combines with J gene TRBJ1-1; unclear D gene. The V and J ends lost 2 bases and 2 bases respectively, with 9 bases between them. Germline V CDR1 and CDR2: MGHDK, SYGVNS. The CDR3 totals 14 residues. The chain's CDR3 is CASSEKRPNTEAFF. In nucleotides, the CDR3 is TGTGCCAGCAGTGAAAAAAGACCCAACACTGAAGCTTTCTTT.

This clonotype appeared a few times. The chain is built from TRBV6-2 or TRBV6-3 and TRBJ2-7; D tentatively reads TRBD1 or TRBD2 (5 bases each). Deletions cut 7 bases from V and 3 bases from J, with 13 bases between. Germline values: CDR1 MNHEY, CDR2 SVGEGT. The CDR3 length is 13 residues. CDR3 loop: CASNDYGGYEQYF. DNA of the CDR3: TGTGCCAGCAACGACTATGGGGGCTACGAGCAGTACTTC.

This clonotype occurred many times. The chain carries TRBV4-3 and TRBJ2-6; D is possibly TRBD1 (5 bases). Trimming stripped 3 bases from V and 2 bases from J, with 8 bases between. This CDR3 comprises 15 residues. Germline CDR1 reads LGHNA; CDR2 reads YSLEER. CDR3 amino acids: CASSQTVAGANVLTF. For the CDR3, the DNA is TGCGCCAGCAGCCAGACAGTAGCTGGGGCCAACGTCCTGACTTTC.

This clonotype came up a few times. The rearrangement joins TRBV12-3 or TRBV12-4 to TRBJ1-5; D is unclear. The CDR3 spans 13 residues. Trimming took 0 bases from V and 4 from J, leaving 4 bases between them. The CDR3 protein is CASSLAQNQPQHF. CDR3 coding DNA: TGTGCCAGCAGTTTAGCTCAAAATCAGCCCCAGCATTTT.

There are a few counts of this clonotype. The chain joins TRBV4-1 to TRBJ2-7, with D possibly being TRBD2 (5 bases). V was cut by 1 base and J by 3 bases, with 13 bases left in between. Per germline, CDR1 MGHRA and CDR2 YSYEKL. The CDR3 runs to 15 residues. Here the CDR3 DNA reads TGCGCCAGCAGCCAAGTAATTCGAGGGATCTACGAGCAGTACTTC. This translates into CASSQVIRGIYEQYF.

This clonotype has just a few counts. The chain employs TRBV10-3 and TRBJ1-1; D is unclear. This CDR3 is built from 13 residues. Trimming cost V 7 bases and J 4 bases, with 13 bases left between them. The germline V gene encodes CDR1 ENHRY and CDR2 SYGVKD. The CDR3 sequence is CAIIRAGSTEAFF. CDR3 coding DNA: TGTGCCATCATCCGGGCCGGGAGCACTGAAGCTTTCTTT.

V gene TRBV20-1 combines with J gene TRBJ2-7; 7 bases match TRBD1. The germline V gene encodes CDR1 DFQATT and CDR2 SNEGSKA (reference sequence). After removal of 1 base from V and 2 bases from J, the junction contained 5 bases not matched to a gene. The CDR3 is made up of 14 amino acids. The CDR3 region is CSARGRGGPYEQYF. CDR3 DNA sequence: TGCAGTGCTAGAGGGAGAGGGGGCCCCTACGAGCAGTACTTC.

This clonotype was observed a handful of times. The genes are TRBV9 and TRBJ1-2; D is unresolved. V dropped 0 bases and J dropped 0 bases, with 12 bases sitting between them. The CDR3 sequence is 16 residues long. In germline, CDR1 is SGDLS, CDR2 YYNGEE. In DNA form, the CDR3 reads TGTGCCAGCAGCGTAGGAGGGCCGGGAGCTAACTATGGCTACACCTTC. Translated: CASSVGGPGANYGYTF.